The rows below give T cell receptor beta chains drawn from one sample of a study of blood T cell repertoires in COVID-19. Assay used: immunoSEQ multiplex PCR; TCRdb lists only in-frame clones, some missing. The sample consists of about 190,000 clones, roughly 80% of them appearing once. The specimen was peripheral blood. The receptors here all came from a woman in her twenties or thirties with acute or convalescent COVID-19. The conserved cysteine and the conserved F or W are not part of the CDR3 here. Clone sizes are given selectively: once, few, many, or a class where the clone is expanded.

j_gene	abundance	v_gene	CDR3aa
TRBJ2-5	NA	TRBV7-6	ASSPRSGREGQETQY
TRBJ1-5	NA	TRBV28	ASSFPSWPQH
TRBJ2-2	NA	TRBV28	ATQGGSGWRELF
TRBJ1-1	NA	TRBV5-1	ASSLGNRYTEAF
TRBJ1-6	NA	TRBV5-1	ASSLDGGGSLSPLH
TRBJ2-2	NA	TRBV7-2	ASSPHRDTGELF
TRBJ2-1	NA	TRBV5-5	ASSPKGTSGDSSYNEQF
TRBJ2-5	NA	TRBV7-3	ASSPGLTSETQY
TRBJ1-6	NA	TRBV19	ASSIGQRNSPLH
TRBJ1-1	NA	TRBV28	ASSYGQGPAEAF
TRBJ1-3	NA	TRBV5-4	ASSLGGRGPDTIY
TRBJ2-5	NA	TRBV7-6	ASSLGQTATFRETQY
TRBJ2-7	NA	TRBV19	ASSSVTGTGKDEQY
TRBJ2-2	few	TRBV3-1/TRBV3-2	ASSHTGLLLF
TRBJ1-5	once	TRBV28	ASSYKGPRQPQH
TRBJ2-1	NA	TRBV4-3	ASSQTTPGEQF
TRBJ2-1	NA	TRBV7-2	ASSFQLAGGFREQF
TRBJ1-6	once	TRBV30	AWRTSGTVNSPLH
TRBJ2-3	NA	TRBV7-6	ASSLGGGADTQY
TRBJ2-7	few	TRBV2	ASSRDRVSEQY
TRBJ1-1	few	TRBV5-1	ASSLDTSGSYTEAF
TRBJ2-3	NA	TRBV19	ASRDRGLTDTQY